A selection of T cell receptor beta chains follows, all from one sample in a study of blood T cell repertoires in COVID-19. Data came from immunoSEQ multiplex PCR; TCRdb stores just in-frame clones and leaves some out. The table records 200,000 to 250,000 clones, around 83% of them present only once. Sequencing used peripheral blood. These receptors all stem from a woman aged 40-49 years who had recovered from COVID-19. Each CDR3 is given with its conserved first and last residue. D genes are given only for firm matches. The size entry is marked missing in some rows and otherwise reads once, few, many or a size class.

j_call clone_size v_call d_call cdr3_nt cdr3_aa
TRBJ1-1 NA TRBV2 NA TGTGCCAGCACTAAGGACTCAAACACTGAAGCTTTCTTT CASTKDSNTEAFF
TRBJ2-7 NA TRBV2 NA TGTGCCGGAGGGACAGTCTCCTACGAGCAGTACTTC CAGGTVSYEQYF
TRBJ1-6 NA TRBV2 NA TGTGCCAGCAGTGGACCGTCAGGAAAAGAAGTCCCGCTCCACTTT CASSGPSGKEVPLHF
TRBJ2-1 NA TRBV5-5 NA TGTGCCAGCAGCTTGGGAGGGAATGAGCAGTTCTTC CASSLGGNEQFF
TRBJ2-7 NA TRBV28 NA TGTGCCAGCAGTTCCCATCTCCGACAGGTCTCGGGCGAGCAGTACTTC CASSSHLRQVSGEQYF
TRBJ1-5 NA TRBV29-1 NA TGCAGCGTAGCTGACGGGGTGCTCGGCAATCAGCCCCAGCATTTT CSVADGVLGNQPQHF
TRBJ2-5 NA TRBV6-6 TRBD1 TGTGCCAGCAGTCATGGACAGGGTGGGGGCGAGACCCAGTACTTC CASSHGQGGGETQYF
TRBJ2-7 NA TRBV11-3 NA TGTGCCAGCAGGCAGCGAAGGCAGTACTTC CASRQRRQYF
TRBJ1-2 NA TRBV5-5 NA TGTGCCAGCAGCTCCCAAGGCGACATAAACTATGGCTACACCTTC CASSSQGDINYGYTF
TRBJ2-2 NA TRBV7-2 TRBD1 TGTGCCAGCAGCCGGTGGACAGGGAACACCGGGGAGCTGTTTTTT CASSRWTGNTGELFF
TRBJ2-2 NA TRBV11-3 NA TGTGCCAGCAGCTTAGAACTCGGGGAGCTGTTTTTT CASSLELGELFF
TRBJ1-1 NA TRBV27 NA TGTGCCAGCAGTTTGTGGAGGGACACTGAAGCTTTCTTT CASSLWRDTEAFF
TRBJ2-4 NA TRBV7-2 TRBD1 TGTGCCAGCAGCGTAGGGACAGGGGACATTCAGTACTTC CASSVGTGDIQYF
TRBJ1-1 once TRBV7-2 TRBD1 TGTGCCAGCAGCTTCCAGGGGGCGGACACTGAAGCTTTCTTT CASSFQGADTEAFF
TRBJ2-5 NA TRBV5-1 TRBD2 TGCGCCAGCAGCTTGGGCGGGGGGGTTCAAGAGACCCAGTACTTC CASSLGGGVQETQYF
TRBJ2-6 NA TRBV5-4 NA TGTGCCAGCAGCAGCGACAGACCCTCTGGGGCCAACGTCCTGACTTTC CASSSDRPSGANVLTF
TRBJ1-6 NA TRBV4-3 NA TGCGCCAGCAGCCAAGATTCAGGCAGCTCCTATAATTCACCCCTCCACTTT CASSQDSGSSYNSPLHF
TRBJ1-3 NA TRBV19 NA TGTGCCAGCGCCTTCAGGGGTGTAGGTGGAAACACCATATATTTT CASAFRGVGGNTIYF
TRBJ1-2 NA TRBV5-1 NA TGCGCCAGCAGCTTGACAGGGTCCTACACCTTC CASSLTGSYTF
TRBJ1-6 few TRBV3-1/TRBV3-2 NA TGTGCCAGCAGCCAGGGGGGGTCTAATTCACCCCTCCACTTT CASSQGGSNSPLHF
TRBJ1-1 few TRBV19 TRBD1 TGTGCCAGTAGTCTAAACCGACAGGGTGGAGCTGAAGCTTTCTTT CASSLNRQGGAEAFF
TRBJ2-2 NA TRBV5-1 NA TGCGCCAGCAGCCCGGGACACTCCGACACCGGGGAGCTGTTTTTT CASSPGHSDTGELFF
TRBJ1-2 NA TRBV29-1 TRBD1 TGCAGCGTTGGAGCGACAGGGGAAGACAACTATGGCTACACCTTC CSVGATGEDNYGYTF
TRBJ1-1 NA TRBV3-1/TRBV3-2 NA TGTGCCAGCAGCCAAGGGGGCATTGAAGCTTTCTTT CASSQGGIEAFF
TRBJ2-5 NA TRBV6-2/TRBV6-3 NA TGTGCCAGCAGTACTCGGGACTTTGGAAGTGGGGCCCAGTACTTC CASSTRDFGSGAQYF
TRBJ1-4 NA TRBV7-2 NA TGTGCCAGCAGCTTAGGGTATCGTCGGGGGAGTGAGGAGAAACTGTTTTTT CASSLGYRRGSEEKLFF
TRBJ2-5 NA TRBV6-2/TRBV6-3 TRBD2 TGTGCCAGCAGCCCCGGGACTAGCGGAGGAGAGACCCAGTACTTC CASSPGTSGGETQYF
TRBJ1-3 NA TRBV21-1 NA TGTGCCAGCAGCAAAGGGGGACAGGTGAGAAGAAACACCATATATTTT CASSKGGQVRRNTIYF
TRBJ2-5 NA TRBV5-1 TRBD2 TGCGCCAGCAGCCCTGGACTAGCGGGGGCAGAGACCCAGTACTTC CASSPGLAGAETQYF
TRBJ2-1 NA TRBV24-1 TRBD1 TGTGCCACCAGTGACCCGGGACAGGCGGACAATGAGCAGTTCTTC CATSDPGQADNEQFF